The clone carrying this TCR beta chain has only a few counts. What it binds is unknown. V was pared by 4 bases and J by 1 base, with 19 bases between. Germline values: CDR1 SEHNR, CDR2 FQNEAQ (reference sequence). The CDR3 has 18 amino acids. One entry per CDR3 protein, called by TCRdb with MiXCR from the 5' RACE reads. The data show approximately 150,000 distinct CDR3 sequences, with over 15% seen just once and over 2% held by the top ten. This specimen belongs to a study of T-cell memory formation after mild COVID-19. Whole-study results and caveats: Of the contracting clones, CD4+ ones lay mainly in CM and EM, and CD8+ ones in EMRA. Day 15 to 85 contracting clones showed balanced CD4/CD8; later expanders leaned CD4+. Cross-reactive memory seemingly joined, as some responding clones were found in pre-infection memory.

Sequencing used PBMCs or a T cell subset sorted from them (not recorded which). V and J are TRBV7-9 and TRBJ2-2; D possibly corresponds to TRBD1 (6 bases). The TCR was taken from an adult woman who had mild COVID-19 (a few samples of this study predate the infection). Cell type and time point are not known. CDR3 nucleotides: TGTGCCAGCAGCTCCATCGTGGGGGCAGGGAAGAACACCGGGGAGCTGTTTTTT. Protein: CASSSIVGAGKNTGELFF.